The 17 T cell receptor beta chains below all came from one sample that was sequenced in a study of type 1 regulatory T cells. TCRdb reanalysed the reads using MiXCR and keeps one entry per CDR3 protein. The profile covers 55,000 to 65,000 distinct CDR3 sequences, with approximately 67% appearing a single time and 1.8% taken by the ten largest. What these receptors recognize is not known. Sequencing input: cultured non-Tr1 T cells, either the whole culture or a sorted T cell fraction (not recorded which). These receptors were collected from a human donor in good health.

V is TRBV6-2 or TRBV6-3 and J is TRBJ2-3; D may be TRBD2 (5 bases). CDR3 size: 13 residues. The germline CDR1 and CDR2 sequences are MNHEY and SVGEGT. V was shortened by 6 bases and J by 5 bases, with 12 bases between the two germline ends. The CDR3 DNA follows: TGTGCCAGCAGAGGATCCGGGGTAGATACGCAGTATTTT. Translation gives CASRGSGVDTQYF.

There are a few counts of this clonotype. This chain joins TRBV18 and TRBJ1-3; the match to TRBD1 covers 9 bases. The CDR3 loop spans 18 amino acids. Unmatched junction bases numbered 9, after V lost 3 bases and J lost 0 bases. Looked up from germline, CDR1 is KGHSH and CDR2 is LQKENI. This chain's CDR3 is CASSPVPGQGVSGNTIYF. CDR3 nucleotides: TGTGCCAGCTCACCTGTTCCGGGACAGGGCGTCTCTGGAAACACCATATATTTT.

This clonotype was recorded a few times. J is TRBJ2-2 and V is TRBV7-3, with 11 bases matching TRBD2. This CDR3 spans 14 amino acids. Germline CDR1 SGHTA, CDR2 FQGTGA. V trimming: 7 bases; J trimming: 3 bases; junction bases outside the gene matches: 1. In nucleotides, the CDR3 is TGTGCCAGCAAACTAGCGGGAGACACCGGGGAGCTGTTTTTT. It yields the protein CASKLAGDTGELFF.

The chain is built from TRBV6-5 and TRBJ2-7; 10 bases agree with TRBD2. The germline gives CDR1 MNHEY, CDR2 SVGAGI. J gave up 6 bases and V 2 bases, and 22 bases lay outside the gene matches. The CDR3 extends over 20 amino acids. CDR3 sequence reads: CASSYGVDAGFPSGSREQYF. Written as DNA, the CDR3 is TGTGCCAGCAGTTACGGTGTGGACGCCGGGTTCCCTAGCGGGAGTCGCGAGCAGTACTTC.

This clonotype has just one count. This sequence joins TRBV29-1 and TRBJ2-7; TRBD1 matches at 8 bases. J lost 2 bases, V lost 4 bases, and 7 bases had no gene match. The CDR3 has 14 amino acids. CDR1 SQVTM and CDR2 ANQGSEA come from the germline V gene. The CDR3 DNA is TGCAGCGTTGGCGACAGGGGACGAACCTACGAGCAGTACTTC. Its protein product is CSVGDRGRTYEQYF.

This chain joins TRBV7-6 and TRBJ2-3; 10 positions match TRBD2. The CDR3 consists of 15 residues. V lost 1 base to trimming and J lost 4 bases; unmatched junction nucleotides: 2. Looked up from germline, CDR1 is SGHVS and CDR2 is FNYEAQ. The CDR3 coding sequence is TGTGCCAGCAGCTTAGTAGCGGGAGGCCCAGATACGCAGTATTTT. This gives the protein CASSLVAGGPDTQYF.

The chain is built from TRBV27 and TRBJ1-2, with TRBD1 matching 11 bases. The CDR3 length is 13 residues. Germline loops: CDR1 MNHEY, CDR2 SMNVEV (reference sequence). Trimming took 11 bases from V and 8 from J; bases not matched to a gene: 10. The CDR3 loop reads CASRTGGMVGYTF. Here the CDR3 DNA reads TGTGCCTCTCGGACAGGGGGCATGGTGGGCTACACCTTC.

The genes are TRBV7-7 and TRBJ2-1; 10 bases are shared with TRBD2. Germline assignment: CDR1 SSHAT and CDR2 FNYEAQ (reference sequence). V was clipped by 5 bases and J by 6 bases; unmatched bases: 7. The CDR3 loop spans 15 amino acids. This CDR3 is CASSPLAGTFNEQFF. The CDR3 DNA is TGTGCCAGCAGCCCACTAGCGGGAACCTTCAATGAGCAGTTCTTC.

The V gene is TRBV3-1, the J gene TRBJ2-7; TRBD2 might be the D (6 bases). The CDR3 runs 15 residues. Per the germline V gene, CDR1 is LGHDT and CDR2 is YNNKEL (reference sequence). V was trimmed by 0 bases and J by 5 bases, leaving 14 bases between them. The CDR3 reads CASSQDPVTRDEQYF. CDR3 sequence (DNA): TGTGCCAGCAGCCAAGATCCCGTGACTAGGGACGAGCAGTACTTC.

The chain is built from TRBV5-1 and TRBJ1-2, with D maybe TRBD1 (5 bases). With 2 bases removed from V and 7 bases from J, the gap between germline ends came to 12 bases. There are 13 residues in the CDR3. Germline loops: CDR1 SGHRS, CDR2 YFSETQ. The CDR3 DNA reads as TGCGCCAGCAGCTTTGAAGGGGAGGTTGGCTACACCTTC. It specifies CASSFEGEVGYTF.

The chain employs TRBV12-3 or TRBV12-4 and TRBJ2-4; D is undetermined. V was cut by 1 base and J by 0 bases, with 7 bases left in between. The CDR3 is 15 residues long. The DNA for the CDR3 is TGTGCCAGCAGTTTAGGGTACCTAGCCAAAAACATTCAGTACTTC. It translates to CASSLGYLAKNIQYF.

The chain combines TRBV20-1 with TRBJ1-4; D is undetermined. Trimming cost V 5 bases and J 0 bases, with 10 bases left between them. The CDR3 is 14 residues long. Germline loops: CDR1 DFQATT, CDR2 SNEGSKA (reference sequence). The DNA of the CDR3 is TGCAGTGCTGGCCTTCCCGCAACTAATGAAAAACTGTTTTTT. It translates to CSAGLPATNEKLFF.

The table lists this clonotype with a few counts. In nucleotides, the CDR3 is TGTGCCAGCAGCTCCCGACAGACTTACACAGATACGCAGTATTTT. Its translation is CASSSRQTYTDTQYF. The gene calls are TRBV5-4 and TRBJ2-3; possible D gene TRBD1, 5 bases. Germline V CDR1 and CDR2: SGHNT, YYREEE (reference sequence). Trimming stripped 3 bases from V and 2 bases from J, with 13 bases between. The CDR3 totals 15 residues.

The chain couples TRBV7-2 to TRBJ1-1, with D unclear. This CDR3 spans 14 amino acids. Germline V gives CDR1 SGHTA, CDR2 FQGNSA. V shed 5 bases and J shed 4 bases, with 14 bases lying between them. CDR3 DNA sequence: TGTGCCAGCAGCCCCATTTCGGTGGGCACTGAAGCTTTCTTT. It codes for CASSPISVGTEAFF.

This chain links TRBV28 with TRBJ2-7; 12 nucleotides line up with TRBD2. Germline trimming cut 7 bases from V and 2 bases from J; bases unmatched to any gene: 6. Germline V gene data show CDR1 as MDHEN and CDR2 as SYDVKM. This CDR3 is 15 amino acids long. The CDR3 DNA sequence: TGTGCCAGCACGATTAGGACTAGCGGGACCTACGAGCAGTACTTC. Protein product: CASTIRTSGTYEQYF.

For the CDR3, the DNA is TGTGCCAGCAGCTTAGATGGGACAGTGGGCAGGGAGCTGTTTTTT. It specifies CASSLDGTVGRELFF. The chain couples TRBV7-2 to TRBJ2-2; 7 nucleotides agree with TRBD1. Trimming at V came to 1 base and at J to 9 bases, leaving 8 bases not matched to a gene. The length of the CDR3 is 15 residues. The germline V gene has CDR1 SGHTA and CDR2 FQGNSA.

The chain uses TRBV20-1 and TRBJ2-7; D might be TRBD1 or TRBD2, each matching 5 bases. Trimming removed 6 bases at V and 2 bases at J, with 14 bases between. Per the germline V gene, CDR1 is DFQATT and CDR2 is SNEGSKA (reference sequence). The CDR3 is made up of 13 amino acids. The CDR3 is CSAVRDHTYEQYF. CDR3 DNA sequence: TGCAGTGCGGTCCGGGACCACACCTACGAGCAGTACTTC.